This T cell receptor (beta chain) was retrieved from a study of shared clonotypes between healthy human individuals (dated by TCRdb to the early 2020s). For context, the study as a whole: The cohort comprised a couple of women and a few men aged 18 to 49 years. Per donor, three plates each were used for CD4 naive and CD4 memory, two for CD8 naive, and one for CD8 memory. To estimate repertoire size and how much clonotype sharing occurs between individuals, the study deeply sequenced the blood TCR repertoires of five healthy adults. Libraries were prepared and TCR repertoires were sequenced by different laboratories using diverse techniques, in order to increase sequencing depth and limit assay-specific biases. Per donor, leukapheresis produced somewhere between about 0.85 and 9.5 billion PBMCs. The paper's findings and limits, for the study overall: Across a handful of donors, roughly 5.4% of naive CD4, 3% to 3.5% of naive CD8, roughly 2.3% of memory CD4, and approximately 0.42% of memory CD8 clonotypes were shared. Incomplete sequencing was indicated by rarefaction of sorted-subset datasets, despite the large sequencing depth. Sampling was restricted to blood, and TCR repertoires in tissue are likely to differ from TCR repertoires in blood. Compared with non-shared clonotypes, clonotypes shared by all four sorted-subset donors had higher generation probabilities. Naive subsets generally had larger estimated clonotype richness than memory subsets did. Pairwise subsampling led to the expectation that sequencing depth would affect the degree of clonotype sharing among donors. Because the study included only a small number of donors, the genetic and exposure-history diversity represented was limited.

The donors were healthy, HIV-negative adults who had no recently reported acute infections or vaccinations. Only Caucasian adults living in Nashville, Tennessee, USA were represented among the donors. CD4+ T cells were enriched through magnetic negative selection, after which naive cells were positively selected on CD45RA and the remaining negative fraction served as the memory subset. After blood collection by leukapheresis, PBMCs were isolated using Ficoll-Histopaque density gradient centrifugation and then cryopreserved in the vapor phase of liquid nitrogen. Purity and quantity of every magnetically sorted T cell population were checked by analytical flow cytometry. From each sorted fraction, genomic DNA was isolated and quantified by UV absorbance on a Nanodrop 2000c. Using the deep immunoSEQ assay, multiplex PCR amplified TCR CDR3 regions from genomic DNA. Genomic DNA extracted from each cell subset was distributed evenly over all wells of several immunoSEQ 96-well plates, and each plate served as one replicate. For sorted subsets, 200 to 250 ng genomic DNA, equal to 30,000 to 35,000 T cell genomes, was loaded into each replicate PCR. The purified libraries were quantified using a Qubit 3.0 fluorometer, sized with a Bioanalyzer 2100, and then quantified again using the KAPA Library Quantification kit. Every immunoSEQ 96-well plate was sequenced on a dedicated single-read 150-cycle Illumina NextSeq 550 flow cell. The authors' pipeline ran thus. Because only junctional sequences without quality scores were contained in the immunoSEQ output, filtering matching that applied to full-length reads could not be performed. To assign V/J genes and CDR3, sequences were annotated against IMGT germline references using PyIR, a Python wrapper for IgBLAST v1.9. Reads were filtered out if the reads had weak V/J assignments (E-value above 1e-6), no CDR3, stop codons, out-of-frame junctions, or ambiguous translated residues. A V3J clonotype was defined by an identical inferred V gene, J gene, and CDR3 amino acid sequence. The percentage overlap between two repertoires was calculated by dividing the number of shared unique clonotypes by the size of the smaller repertoire. Repertoire richness was assessed with RTK rarefaction, the Chao1 estimator, and Recon v2.1 estimates of unobserved clonotypes. OLGA was used to compute generation probabilities for all TCRbeta clonotypes that the gDNA method yielded from several donors. TCRdb limited this immuneACCESS table to in-frame rearrangements with V and J called. A share of clones is missing; checked studies link under half to unresolved V genes, and the rest is unexplained. The D gene and trimming were derived from the DNA, and the V and J assignments and clone size from that table. Recorded for this sample are roughly 2,300,000 clones; around 92% of them occurred a single time. The top ten clonotypes cover approximately 0.41% of the sample.

The germline V gene (reference sequence) supplies CDR1 SGHNT and CDR2 YYREEE. The CDR3 contains 15 residues, cysteine and phenylalanine counted. Only the CDR3 DNA is retained, 45 bases long and in frame from the first base. V is clipped by 3 bases and J by 2 bases, and the sequence between their germline boundaries is 14 bases long. Comment on this clone: Its antigen is still unknown. No quality values exist for individual bases; no much larger clone is one base distant.

This TCR was recovered from a man in his late teens or twenties in good health. Some clones in this sample may be carry-over from other donors' samples. This chain joins TRBV5-4 to TRBJ1-2; matching of 5 bases hints at TRBD1 as the D gene. Sequencing was carried out using naive CD4+ T cells from PBMCs. In light of the paper, this sample's cell subset or site label describes: CD45RA+ positively selected. CDR3 region: CASSSGGGINYGYTF. The base sequence is TGTGCCAGCAGCTCCGGGGGGGGTATCAACTATGGCTACACCTTC.